What follows is one TCR beta chain and its context. The target of this receptor is not known. No qualities accompany the bases; no much larger clone lies one base away. V is reduced by 4 bases and J by 8 bases, leaving a spacing of 15 bases between them. Counted from cysteine to phenylalanine, this CDR3 has 13 amino acids. CDR3 DNA only is kept here, 39 bases in frame from base 1. CDR1 and CDR2 are drawn from the germline V gene (reference sequence): SGHNT, YYREEE. These data originate in a study of T cell responses to AZD1222 COVID-19 vaccine (dated by TCRdb to the early 2020s). For the study in its entirety: A total of 230 to 250 trial participants underwent TCR sequencing, of whom around 200 received two doses of AZD1222 and about 25 received two doses of the MenACWY control vaccine. Trial participants were enrolled by age into subgroups of 18-55, 56-69 and 70-plus years, and around 150, 29 and 61 TCR-sequenced participants, respectively, were included in these subgroups. Broad study findings and their caveats: Conclusions about previously exposed vaccinees are limited because only 5 or 6 AZD1222 recipients were SARS-CoV-2 seropositive at baseline. The vaccine-associated CD4 TCRs covered the entire spike protein, and the dominant responses fell in regions 160-218 and 743-854. Because no samples from the day 14 peak response were available, repertoires could be characterized only after the peak T cell response. After two AZD1222 doses, spike-specific TCR breadth and depth were significantly higher than at day 0 and than in MenACWY recipients. Participants were mostly white British, with more females than males. The authors suggested clonal diversity may have been underestimated. The 56-69-year group was small, and its depth increase did not reach significance, likely because of low power. Epitopes outside the regions mutated in the B.1.351 and B.1.1.7 variants were reportedly recognized by nearly half of the unique spike-specific TCRs.

This sample's time point label indicates: about 28 days (+/-7) after the second vaccine dose. AZD1222 recipients whose second dose came at about 4 weeks and those whose second dose came at about 12 weeks were combined into one group, since spike-specific TCR depth and breadth did not differ between the two schedules. The vaccinee samples were drawn from two UK trials, COV001 and COV002, one of which was a single-blind randomized controlled phase 2/3 trial testing AZD1222 (ChAdOx1 nCoV-19) in healthy adults. Trial participant PBMC samples were collected at day 0 and day 28 after the second dose for TCRbeta chain sequencing. The CDR3 regions of human TCRbeta chains were analyzed by immunosequencing. Under the source paper's analysis protocol: TCRs in the repertoires were matched against a reference library of SARS-CoV-2-specific TCRs that had been generated with the MIRA antigen-specificity platform. Breadth meant the fraction of unique TCRs that were SARS-CoV-2-associated, whereas depth meant the fraction of total T cells that were SARS-CoV-2-associated. Using the MIRA data, each spike-specific TCR was assigned both to the spike region to which the TCR was reactive and to a CD4 or CD8 class. Log10-transformed breadth and depth values were compared by one-way ANOVA with Sidak's multiple comparisons tests. The clones in this table, taken by TCRdb from immuneACCESS, are in-frame only. Not every clone is retained; where verified, under half of the shortfall comes from an unresolved V gene, and the cause of the rest is unknown. V and J calls and clone size are those listed in that table; D and trimming were worked out from the DNA. Counted in this sample were about 120,000 clones; around 87% of them appeared once. The ten biggest clones cover 2.5% to 3.5% of the sample.

The sequence derives from an adult who received the AZD1222 COVID-19 vaccine. The receptor chain draws on TRBV5-4 and TRBJ1-2; the D gene is not confidently resolved. Material: peripheral blood, obtained 28 days after the second AZD1222 dose. The nucleotide sequence reads as follows: TGTGCCAGCAGCCAGAGGACCGCACAGGGCTACACCTTC. Its translation is CASSQRTAQGYTF. Here the CDR3 is joined to the reference TRBV5-4 and TRBJ1-2 genes, and the full variable domain is: ETGVTQSPTHLIKTRGQQVTLRCSSQSGHNTVSWYQQALGQGPQFIFQYYREEENGRGNFPPRFSGLQFPNYSSELNVNALELDDSALYLCASSQRTAQGYTFGSGTRLTVV.